A selection of T cell receptor beta chains follows, all from one sample in a study of T-cell memory formation after mild COVID-19. TCRdb reanalysed the 5' RACE reads using MiXCR and keeps one entry per CDR3 protein. The table lists 400,000 to 450,000 distinct CDR3 sequences, roughly 17% of them singletons. The sequencing input was PBMCs or a T cell subset sorted from them (not recorded which). Source of these receptors: a young man who had mild COVID-19 (a few samples of this study predate the infection). Cell type and time point are not known. Both conserved end residues are part of each CDR3. The D gene is left open where the match is weak. Rows give clone size only sometimes, using once, few, many, or a class for an expanded clone.

j_call d_call clone_size v_call cdr3_nt cdr3_aa
TRBJ1-2 - few TRBV4-3 TGCGCCAGCAGCCAGGTGGGCAGCTTGTTCTATGGCTACACCTTC CASSQVGSLFYGYTF
TRBJ1-1 - - TRBV6-5 TGTGCCAGCAGTTCAAATCAGGAGACACACGTAGCTTTCTTT CASSSNQETHVAFF
TRBJ1-2 TRBD1 - TRBV2 TGTGCCAGCAGGCCCGGACAGGTGGGCTATGGCTACACCTTC CASRPGQVGYGYTF
TRBJ2-3 TRBD2 - TRBV5-1 TGCGCCAGCAGCTTAAACCCTAGCGGATTAACAGATACGCAGTATTTT CASSLNPSGLTDTQYF
TRBJ1-1 - few TRBV29-1 TGCAGCGTTGTCCCAATCTCTCCGAACACTGAAGCTTTCTTT CSVVPISPNTEAFF
TRBJ1-5 - - TRBV6-6 TGTGCCAGCAGTACCCGGACCCGCAATCAGCCCCAGCATTTT CASSTRTRNQPQHF
TRBJ1-5 - many TRBV5-1 TGCGCCAGCAGTCTGAGGGGGGCCGCGGGTCAGCCCCAGCATTTT CASSLRGAAGQPQHF
TRBJ2-7 TRBD2 - TRBV27 TGTGCCAGCAGTTTGTACCGGGGGGTTTACGAGCAGTACTTC CASSLYRGVYEQYF
TRBJ2-1 - many TRBV12-3/TRBV12-4 TGTGCCAGCACAACAGGGGGGGGGACTGTCAATGAGCAGTTCTTC CASTTGGGTVNEQFF
TRBJ1-6 - few TRBV5-6 TGTGCCAGCAGGTCATGGGGGGGGCATTCACCCCTCCACTTT CASRSWGGHSPLHF
TRBJ2-1 TRBD2 - TRBV9 TGTGCCAGCAGCGTAGATGGCAGACTTGCATGGTCTAGCGGGGTTCCCTACAATGAGCAGTTCTTC CASSVDGRLAWSSGVPYNEQFF
TRBJ2-1 - - TRBV7-2 TGTGCCAGCAGCGCGCAGGGGCTTCTTTCCTACAATGAGCAGTTCTTC CASSAQGLLSYNEQFF
TRBJ2-1 TRBD2 few TRBV4-2 TGTGCCAGCAGCCAAGCGATCGAGCGGGGGGTAGGCTCCTACAATGAGCAGTTCTTC CASSQAIERGVGSYNEQFF
TRBJ2-1 - few TRBV24-1 TGTGCCACCCAGGGCCTGAGCTCCTACAATGAGCAGTTCTTC CATQGLSSYNEQFF
TRBJ1-4 - - TRBV7-9 TGTGCCAGCCAGAACGGGGCCAGTGAAAAACTGTTTTTT CASQNGASEKLFF
TRBJ2-1 - - TRBV12-3/TRBV12-4 TGTGCCAGCAGTTTAAGGGGGGGAAAATACAATGAGCAGTTCTTC CASSLRGGKYNEQFF
TRBJ2-3 - - TRBV7-9 TGTGCCAGCAGCTTACCACCCGGTACAGGGACCTCCACAGATACGCAGTATTTT CASSLPPGTGTSTDTQYF
TRBJ2-6 - - TRBV5-1 TGCGCCAGCAGCTTGCGTAGTACAGGATTAGGGGCCAACGTCCTGACTTTC CASSLRSTGLGANVLTF
TRBJ2-1 - few TRBV11-2 TGTGCCAGCAGCTCGCGGGGACTCCCATACAATGAGCAGTTCTTC CASSSRGLPYNEQFF
TRBJ1-5 - - TRBV12-3/TRBV12-4 TGTGCCAGCAGTTCCCGCGGGACGGTGTATAGCAATCAGCCCCAGCATTTT CASSSRGTVYSNQPQHF
TRBJ1-5 - - TRBV19 TGTGCCAGTGAACGGGTAGGGGCCAGGCAGCCCCAGCATTTT CASERVGARQPQHF
TRBJ1-1 TRBD1 - TRBV29-1 TGCAGCGAAATGACAGGGGAGACTGAAGCTTTCTTT CSEMTGETEAFF
TRBJ1-1 TRBD1 few TRBV5-1 TGCGCCAGCAGCTCATCCGGGACAGGGGATGAAGCTTTCTTT CASSSSGTGDEAFF
TRBJ1-5 - - TRBV29-1 TGCAGCGTTACCGACAGGCTCAATCAGCCCCAGCATTTT CSVTDRLNQPQHF
TRBJ2-2 - few TRBV5-1 TGCGCCAGCAGCTTCGAACAGGGAACCGGGGAGCTGTTTTTT CASSFEQGTGELFF
TRBJ1-3 - few TRBV18 TGTGCCAGCTCCGAGTGGGATCGTGGAAACACCATATATTTT CASSEWDRGNTIYF
TRBJ2-1 TRBD1 few TRBV5-1 TGCGCCAGCAGCCAGGACAGGGTCAATGAGCAGTTCTTC CASSQDRVNEQFF
TRBJ2-4 - few TRBV20-1 TGCAGTGCTTCGGGACCCGAAGGAAACATTCAGTACTTC CSASGPEGNIQYF
TRBJ2-5 TRBD1 - TRBV7-2 TGTGCCAGCAGCATCCCGGACAGGGGAAGGTTCGACCAGTACTTC CASSIPDRGRFDQYF
TRBJ1-2 TRBD1 - TRBV4-2 TGTGCCAGCAGCCAAGACACGGACAGGGCGGATGGCTACACCTTC CASSQDTDRADGYTF
TRBJ1-4 - few TRBV7-2 TGTGCCAGCAGTCCCCGGCTTCGGGTCAGTGAAAAACTGTTTTTT CASSPRLRVSEKLFF
TRBJ2-2 - - TRBV12-3/TRBV12-4 TGTGCCAGCAGTTTCTCGCCAGGGATCACCGGGGAGCTGTTTTTT CASSFSPGITGELFF
TRBJ1-3 - few TRBV6-4 TGTGCCAGCAGTGGCCCGGAGGCAAACACCATATATTTT CASSGPEANTIYF
TRBJ1-1 - - TRBV2 TGTGCCACCCAGCTGGGCAGGGTCATGAACACTGAAGCTTTCTTT CATQLGRVMNTEAFF
TRBJ2-1 - few TRBV20-1 TGCAGTGCTAGAGACTGGGGGGCGGGCGGCAATGAGCAGTTCTTC CSARDWGAGGNEQFF
TRBJ1-1 TRBD1 many TRBV12-3/TRBV12-4 TGTGCCAGCAGTTTAACAGGGGGTGCCACTGAAGCTTTCTTT CASSLTGGATEAFF
TRBJ2-7 - medium-sized TRBV5-1 TGCGCCAGTGGATTTGGGTCCTACGAGCAGTACTTC CASGFGSYEQYF
TRBJ2-3 - - TRBV7-9 TGTGCCAGCAGCTTAAGTCAAACTAGCACAGATACGCAGTATTTT CASSLSQTSTDTQYF
TRBJ1-1 - - TRBV6-2/TRBV6-3 TGTGCCAGCAGTCCCGGGACGGGCGTTGCGGCTTTCTTT CASSPGTGVAAFF
TRBJ2-3 - - TRBV6-2/TRBV6-3 TGTGCCAGCATCCCGGGGTCGGGCACAGATACGCAGTATTTT CASIPGSGTDTQYF
TRBJ1-1 - few TRBV20-1 TGCAGCCCCACCAGGAACACTGAAGCTTTCTTT CSPTRNTEAFF
TRBJ1-5 TRBD1 few TRBV15 TGTGCCACCCAACAGGGGGCAAAACAGCCCCAGCATTTT CATQQGAKQPQHF
TRBJ1-5 - few TRBV12-3/TRBV12-4 TGTGCCAGCAGTCTCAACCGTATACGGGGACTCGGCAATCAGCCCCAGCATTTT CASSLNRIRGLGNQPQHF
TRBJ2-5 TRBD2 few TRBV10-2 TGCGCCAGTCGGCGTAGCGGGGGTACCTCAGAGACCCAGTACTTC CASRRSGGTSETQYF
TRBJ2-5 TRBD2 few TRBV11-2 TGTGCCAGCAGCTTGGGAGGAGGGAGGGCCATGGAGACCCAGTACTTC CASSLGGGRAMETQYF
TRBJ2-5 TRBD2 - TRBV7-6 TGTGCCAGCAGCCCCCGGAGTGGTAGCGGGGGGGTGACAGAGACCCAGTACTTC CASSPRSGSGGVTETQYF
TRBJ2-4 - few TRBV28 TGTGCCAGCAGTCTACTCCCATCGAGTCCCGTAGCCAAAAACATTCAGTACTTC CASSLLPSSPVAKNIQYF
TRBJ2-7 TRBD1 once TRBV7-9 TGTGCCAGCAGCTTAACGACAGGGGGCTGGTACGAGCAGTACTTC CASSLTTGGWYEQYF
TRBJ2-5 TRBD1 - TRBV18 TGTGCCAGCTCAACGCGGACAGGGAAGGAGACCCAGTACTTC CASSTRTGKETQYF
TRBJ2-1 - few TRBV6-5 TGTGCCAGCAGTCAAGTAGGTTCCTACAATGAGCAGTTCTTC CASSQVGSYNEQFF
TRBJ2-3 - - TRBV4-1 TGCGCCAGCAGCGAAGAGGGCTTACGGACAGATACGCAGTATTTT CASSEEGLRTDTQYF
TRBJ2-7 - - TRBV3-1 TGTGCCAGCAGCCGAGCACTCCTTACCTACGAGCAGTACTTC CASSRALLTYEQYF
TRBJ2-1 - - TRBV5-1 TGCGCCAGCAGCTCAACAGGGAGACAGGCTCACAATGAGCAGTTCTTC CASSSTGRQAHNEQFF
TRBJ1-2 - once TRBV7-2 TGTGCCAGCAGCTTAGGGGGACACGGCATAAACTATGGCTACACCTTC CASSLGGHGINYGYTF
TRBJ1-2 TRBD1 few TRBV3-1 TGTGCCAGCAGCCCCGGGACAGGGGGCTTTGGCTACACCTTC CASSPGTGGFGYTF
TRBJ1-3 - many TRBV5-1 TGCGCCAGCAGCTTGGATTCCTCTGGAAACACCATATATTTT CASSLDSSGNTIYF
TRBJ2-1 - - TRBV14 TGTGCCAGCAGCCAAGAAAGGGGCTACTCCTACAATGAGCAGTTCTTC CASSQERGYSYNEQFF